Listed below are T cell receptor beta chains from one sample, sequenced in a study of beta chain features in type 1 diabetes. Assay used: immunoSEQ multiplex PCR; TCRdb lists only in-frame clones, some missing. The sample has about 160,000 clones; 7.5% to 10% are singletons. Material for sequencing was central memory CD4+ T cells from blood. The receptors come from a woman between 18 and 29 years old in good health. Each CDR3 is given with its conserved first and last residue. D genes are given only for firm matches. Clone sizes are given selectively: once, few, many, or a class where the clone is expanded.

v_gene	abundance	len	j_gene	d_gene	CDR3nt	CDR3aa
TRBV5-1	NA	16	TRBJ2-5	TRBD2	TGCGCCAGCAGCCGGGGGACTAGCGGGATGGGGGAGACCCAGTACTTC	CASSRGTSGMGETQYF
TRBV30	NA	13	TRBJ2-1	NA	TGTGCCTGGAGTGTTACGGTCGGAGGAGAGCAGTTCTTC	CAWSVTVGGEQFF
TRBV30	few	13	TRBJ2-3	TRBD2	TGTGCCTGGAGTGAGCGGGGAATCGATACGCAGTATTTT	CAWSERGIDTQYF
TRBV7-2	few	10	TRBJ2-7	NA	TGTGCCAGCAGCTTGAGGGAGCAGTACTTC	CASSLREQYF
TRBV7-2	NA	15	TRBJ2-5	TRBD2	TGTGCCAGCAGCCGATTGACTAGCTTCTCAGAGACCCAGTACTTC	CASSRLTSFSETQYF
TRBV5-1	NA	15	TRBJ2-3	TRBD2	TGCGCCAGCAGCTTACTAGCGGGAAAGGGAGATACGCAGTATTTT	CASSLLAGKGDTQYF
TRBV4-1	NA	17	TRBJ1-4	NA	TGCGCCAGCAGCCAAGATCGATTTTCAGGAGGTCCGGAAAAACTGTTTTTT	CASSQDRFSGGPEKLFF
TRBV9	NA	13	TRBJ2-7	NA	TGTGCCAGCAGCGTAGGAACAGTCCACGAGCAGTACTTC	CASSVGTVHEQYF
TRBV28	NA	15	TRBJ1-3	NA	TGTGCCAGCAGTCTGGACAGTGGCTCTGGAAACACCATATATTTT	CASSLDSGSGNTIYF
TRBV30	NA	16	TRBJ2-5	TRBD2	TGTGCCTGGAGTGTAGATGGCGGGGGTCACCGGGAGACCCAGTACTTC	CAWSVDGGGHRETQYF
TRBV6-1	NA	14	TRBJ2-7	TRBD1	TGTGCCAGCAGTACCCGACAGGGGCCCTACGAGCAGTACTTC	CASSTRQGPYEQYF
TRBV6-6	few	14	TRBJ1-2	NA	TGTGCCAGCAGCCCCAGGCCCGAGGGCTATGGCTACACCTTC	CASSPRPEGYGYTF
TRBV4-1	few	14	TRBJ1-1	NA	TGCGCCAGCAGCCGCGTGGGGGCGAACCCTGAAGCTTTCTTT	CASSRVGANPEAFF
TRBV18	few	16	TRBJ2-3	TRBD1	TGTGCCAGCTCATCCTCCGGGACAGTTATTGCAGATACGCAGTATTTT	CASSSSGTVIADTQYF
TRBV7-2	few	13	TRBJ1-2	NA	TGTGCCAGCAGCAACTACATGGAGAATGGCTACACCTTC	CASSNYMENGYTF
TRBV30	NA	15	TRBJ2-2	TRBD2	TGTGCCTGGAGTGTAGGGACTAGCGGCACCGGGGAGCTGTTTTTT	CAWSVGTSGTGELFF
TRBV7-9	NA	12	TRBJ1-1	NA	TGTGCCAGCAGCGACTGGACAGTTGAAGCTTTCTTT	CASSDWTVEAFF
TRBV6-6	NA	14	TRBJ1-5	NA	TGTGCCAGCAGTGGACAGATTAGCAATCAGCCCCAGCATTTT	CASSGQISNQPQHF
TRBV2	NA	12	TRBJ2-7	NA	TGTGCCAGCAGTCCCCTAGGCTACGAGCAGTACTTC	CASSPLGYEQYF
TRBV2	few	14	TRBJ1-2	NA	TGTGCCAGCAGTGGAAGTACAGATAACTATGGCTACACCTTC	CASSGSTDNYGYTF
TRBV10-3	NA	13	TRBJ2-3	TRBD1	TGTGCCATCGCTACAGGGGGCTCGGATACGCAGTATTTT	CAIATGGSDTQYF
TRBV7-9	NA	14	TRBJ1-1	NA	TGTGCCAGCAGCTTAGCCCGCGGGGGCACTGAAGCTTTCTTT	CASSLARGGTEAFF
TRBV9	NA	14	TRBJ1-2	TRBD1	TGTGCCAGCAGCGTAGGGACAGGGGGGTATGGCTACACCTTC	CASSVGTGGYGYTF
TRBV5-4	NA	15	TRBJ1-6	TRBD1	TGTGCCAGCAGCATCGGACAGGGGCTAAATTCACCCCTCCACTTT	CASSIGQGLNSPLHF
TRBV11-1	NA	14	TRBJ2-7	NA	TGTGCCAGCAGCTTGGGCAGGGGCCTCTACGAGCAGTACTTC	CASSLGRGLYEQYF
TRBV7-7	few	13	TRBJ2-5	NA	TGTGCTAGCAGCCCCGGACAGTTAGAGACCCAGTACTTC	CASSPGQLETQYF
TRBV6-5	NA	14	TRBJ2-1	TRBD2	TGTGCCAGCAGTCTAGCGGGGGGCAACAATGAGCAGTTCTTC	CASSLAGGNNEQFF
TRBV7-2	NA	13	TRBJ2-5	NA	TGTGCCAGCAGCAGAGGGGGATTGGAGACCCAGTACTTC	CASSRGGLETQYF
TRBV11-1	NA	14	TRBJ2-1	NA	TGTGCCAGCAGCTTAGCGCCAGGCCTTAATGAGCAGTTCTTC	CASSLAPGLNEQFF
TRBV9	NA	16	TRBJ1-5	TRBD1	TGTGCCAGCAGCGCCGGGGCAGGGGGATCCGCGGGGCCCCAGCATTTT	CASSAGAGGSAGPQHF
TRBV18	NA	15	TRBJ1-5	NA	TGTGCCAGCTCACCACCGGCCGGGGAAAGTCAGCCCCAGCATTTT	CASSPPAGESQPQHF
TRBV28	NA	14	TRBJ2-5	TRBD2	TGTGCCAGCAGACCAGGCGGGGGTCAAGAGACCCAGTACTTC	CASRPGGGQETQYF
TRBV6-1	few	16	TRBJ2-1	TRBD2	TGTGCCAGCAGTGAGGGACTAGCGGGAGGGGGCCATGAGCAGTTCTTC	CASSEGLAGGGHEQFF
TRBV4-1	NA	16	TRBJ2-3	TRBD2	TGCGCCAGCAGCCTTGACGGAGCGGGGGGGCCGAATACGCAGTATTTT	CASSLDGAGGPNTQYF
TRBV6-5	few	13	TRBJ1-6	NA	TGTGCCAGCAGTTACAGTCGTTGGGGGGGCCGCCACTTT	CASSYSRWGGRHF
TRBV9	NA	15	TRBJ1-1	NA	TGTGCCAGCAGCGTAGTAGACAACCCGAACACTGAAGCTTTCTTT	CASSVVDNPNTEAFF
TRBV5-5	NA	13	TRBJ1-1	NA	TGTGCCAGCAGCTTGGCAGAGAACACTGAAGCTTTCTTT	CASSLAENTEAFF
TRBV7-2	few	14	TRBJ2-5	NA	TGTGCCAGCAGCTTCCGCGCTTACCAAGAGACCCAGTACTTC	CASSFRAYQETQYF
TRBV5-1	few	14	TRBJ2-2	NA	TGCGCCAGCAAAAACCTACCGAACACCGGGGAGCTGTTTTTT	CASKNLPNTGELFF
TRBV7-2	NA	17	TRBJ2-1	TRBD2	TGTGCCAGCAGCTTTGGGACTAGCGGGGGGTCCCCTGCGGAGCAGTTCTTC	CASSFGTSGGSPAEQFF
TRBV5-8	NA	15	TRBJ2-3	NA	TGTGCCAGCAGCCCGGGAGTCCGGATCACAGATACGCAGTATTTT	CASSPGVRITDTQYF
TRBV7-3	few	14	TRBJ2-3	TRBD2	TGTGCCAGCAGCTCGGGACTAGCGACAGATACGCAGTATTTT	CASSSGLATDTQYF
TRBV7-2	few	12	TRBJ1-5	NA	TGTGCCAGCAGCTCGACAGGTCAGCCCCAGCATTTT	CASSSTGQPQHF
TRBV5-5	few	14	TRBJ2-5	TRBD1	TGTGCCAGCAGTTTGGGGACAGGGCAAGAGACCCAGTACTTC	CASSLGTGQETQYF
TRBV30	NA	14	TRBJ1-2	NA	TGTGCCTGGAGTACGACAATAGCTAACTATGGCTACACCTTC	CAWSTTIANYGYTF
TRBV2	few	14	TRBJ1-1	TRBD1	TGTGCCAGCACCCAACAGGGGGTGAGAACTGAAGCTTTCTTT	CASTQQGVRTEAFF
TRBV29-1	NA	16	TRBJ1-2	NA	TGCAGCGTTGTGGGGGACTCAACTAGGGGCGCCTATGGCTACACCTTC	CSVVGDSTRGAYGYTF
TRBV4-1	NA	18	TRBJ2-2	TRBD2	TGCGCCAGCAGCCGGGGACTAGCGGGAGGGCCAGGGACCGGGGAGCTGTTTTTT	CASSRGLAGGPGTGELFF